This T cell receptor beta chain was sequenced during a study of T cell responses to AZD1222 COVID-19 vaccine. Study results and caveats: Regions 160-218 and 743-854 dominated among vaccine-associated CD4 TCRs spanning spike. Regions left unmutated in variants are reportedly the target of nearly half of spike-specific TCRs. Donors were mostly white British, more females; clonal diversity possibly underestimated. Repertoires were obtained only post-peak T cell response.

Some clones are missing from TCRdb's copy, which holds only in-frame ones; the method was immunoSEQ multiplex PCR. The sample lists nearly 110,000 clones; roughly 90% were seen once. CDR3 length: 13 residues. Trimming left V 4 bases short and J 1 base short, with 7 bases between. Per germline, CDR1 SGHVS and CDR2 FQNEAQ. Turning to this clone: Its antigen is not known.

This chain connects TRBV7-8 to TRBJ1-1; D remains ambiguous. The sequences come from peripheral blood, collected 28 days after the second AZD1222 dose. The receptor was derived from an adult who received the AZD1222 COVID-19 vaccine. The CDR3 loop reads CASSSTGNTEAFF. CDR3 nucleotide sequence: TGTGCCAGCAGCTCTACGGGGAACACTGAAGCTTTCTTT.